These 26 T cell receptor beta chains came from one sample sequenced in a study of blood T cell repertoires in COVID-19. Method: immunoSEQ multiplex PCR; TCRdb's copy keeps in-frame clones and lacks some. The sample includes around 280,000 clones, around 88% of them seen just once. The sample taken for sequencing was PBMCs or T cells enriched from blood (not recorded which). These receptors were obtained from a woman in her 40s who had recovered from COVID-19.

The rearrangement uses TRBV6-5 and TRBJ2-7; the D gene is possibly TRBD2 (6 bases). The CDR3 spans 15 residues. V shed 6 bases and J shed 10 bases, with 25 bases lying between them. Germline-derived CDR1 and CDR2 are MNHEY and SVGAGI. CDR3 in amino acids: CASRPGGPGIPPQYF. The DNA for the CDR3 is TGTGCCAGCAGGCCCGGGGGACCCGGTATCCCCCCCCAGTACTTC.

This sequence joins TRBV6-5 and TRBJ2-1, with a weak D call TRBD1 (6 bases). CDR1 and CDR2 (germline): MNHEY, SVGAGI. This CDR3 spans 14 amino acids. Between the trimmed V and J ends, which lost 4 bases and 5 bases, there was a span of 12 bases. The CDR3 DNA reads TGTGCCAGCAGTTCAGGCAAGGGGGACAATGAGCAGTTCTTC. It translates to CASSSGKGDNEQFF.

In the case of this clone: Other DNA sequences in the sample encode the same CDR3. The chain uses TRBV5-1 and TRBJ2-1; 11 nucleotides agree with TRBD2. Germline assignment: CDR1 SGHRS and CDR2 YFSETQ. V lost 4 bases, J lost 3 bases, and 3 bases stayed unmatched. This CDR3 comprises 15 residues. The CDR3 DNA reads TGCGCCAGCAGCCCAACTAGCGGGAGCTACAATGAGCAGTTCTTC. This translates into CASSPTSGSYNEQFF.

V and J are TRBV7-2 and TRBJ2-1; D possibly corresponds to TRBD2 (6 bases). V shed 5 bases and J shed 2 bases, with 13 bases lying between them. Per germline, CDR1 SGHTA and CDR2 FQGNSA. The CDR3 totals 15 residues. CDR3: CASSTGDSTYNEQFF. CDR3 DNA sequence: TGTGCCAGCAGCACCGGGGACTCGACCTACAATGAGCAGTTCTTC. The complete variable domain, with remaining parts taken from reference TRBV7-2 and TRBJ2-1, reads GAGVSQSPSNKVTEKGKDVELRCDPISGHTALYWYRQSLGQGLEFLIYFQGNSAPDKSGLPSDRFSAERTGGSVSTLTIQRTQQEDSAVYLCASSTGDSTYNEQFFGPGTRLTVL.

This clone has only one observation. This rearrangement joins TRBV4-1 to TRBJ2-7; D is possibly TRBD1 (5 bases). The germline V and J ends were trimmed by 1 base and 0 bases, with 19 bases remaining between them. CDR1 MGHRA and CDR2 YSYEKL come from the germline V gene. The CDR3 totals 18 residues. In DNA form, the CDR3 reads TGCGCCAGCAGCCAAGGTCCCCGTCCAGGGCCAAACTCCTACGAGCAGTACTTC. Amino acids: CASSQGPRPGPNSYEQYF.

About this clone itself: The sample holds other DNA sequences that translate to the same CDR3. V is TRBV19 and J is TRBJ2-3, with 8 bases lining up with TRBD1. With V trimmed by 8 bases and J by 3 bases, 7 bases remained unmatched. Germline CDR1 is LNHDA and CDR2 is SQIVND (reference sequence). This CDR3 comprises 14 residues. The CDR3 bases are TGTGCCAGTTCTCCCAGGGGGCATACAGATACGCAGTATTTT. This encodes CASSPRGHTDTQYF.

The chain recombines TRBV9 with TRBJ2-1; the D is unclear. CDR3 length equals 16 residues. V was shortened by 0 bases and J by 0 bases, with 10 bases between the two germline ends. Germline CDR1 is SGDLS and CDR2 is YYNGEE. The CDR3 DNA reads TGTGCCAGCAGCGTAGACCCGGTAAGCTCCTACAATGAGCAGTTCTTC. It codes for CASSVDPVSSYNEQFF.

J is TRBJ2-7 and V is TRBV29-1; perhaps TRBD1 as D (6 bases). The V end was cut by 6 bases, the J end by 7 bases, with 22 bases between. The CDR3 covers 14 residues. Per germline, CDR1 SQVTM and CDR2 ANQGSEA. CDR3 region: CSVSPTGTDGEQYF. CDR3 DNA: TGCAGCGTGTCCCCGACAGGCACTGATGGGGAGCAGTACTTC.

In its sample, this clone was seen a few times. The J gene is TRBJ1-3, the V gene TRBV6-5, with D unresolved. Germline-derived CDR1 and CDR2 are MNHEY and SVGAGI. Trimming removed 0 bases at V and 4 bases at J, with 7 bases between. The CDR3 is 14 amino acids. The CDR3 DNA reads TGTGCCAGCAGTTACTCGGCCTGGGGAAACACCATATATTTT. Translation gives CASSYSAWGNTIYF.

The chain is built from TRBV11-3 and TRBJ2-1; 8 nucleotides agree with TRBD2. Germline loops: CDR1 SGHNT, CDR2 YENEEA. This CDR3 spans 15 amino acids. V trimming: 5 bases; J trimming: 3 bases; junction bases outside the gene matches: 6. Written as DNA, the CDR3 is TGTGCCAGCAGCCGAGACGGGACTAGCTACAATGAGCAGTTCTTC. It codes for CASSRDGTSYNEQFF.

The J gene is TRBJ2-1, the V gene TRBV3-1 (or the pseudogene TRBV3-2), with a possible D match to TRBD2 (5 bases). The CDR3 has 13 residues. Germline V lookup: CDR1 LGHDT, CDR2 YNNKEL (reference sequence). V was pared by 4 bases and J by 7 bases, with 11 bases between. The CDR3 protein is CASSRGEGNEQFF. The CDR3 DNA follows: TGTGCCAGCAGCCGAGGCGAGGGTAATGAGCAGTTCTTC.

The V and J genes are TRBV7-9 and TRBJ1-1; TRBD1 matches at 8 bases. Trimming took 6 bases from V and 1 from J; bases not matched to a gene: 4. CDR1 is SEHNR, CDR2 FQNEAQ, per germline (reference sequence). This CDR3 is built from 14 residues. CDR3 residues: CASSTGTGNTEAFF. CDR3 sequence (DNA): TGTGCCAGCAGTACGGGGACAGGGAACACTGAAGCTTTCTTT.

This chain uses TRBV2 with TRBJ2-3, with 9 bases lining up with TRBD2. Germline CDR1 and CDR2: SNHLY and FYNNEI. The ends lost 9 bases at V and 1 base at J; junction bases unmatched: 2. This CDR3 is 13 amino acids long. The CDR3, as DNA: TGTGCCAGACGGACTAGCGGCACAGATACGCAGTATTTT. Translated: CARRTSGTDTQYF.

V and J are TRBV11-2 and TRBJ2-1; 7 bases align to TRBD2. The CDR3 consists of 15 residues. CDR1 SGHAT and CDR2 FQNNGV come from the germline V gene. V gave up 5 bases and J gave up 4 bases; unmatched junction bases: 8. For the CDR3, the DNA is TGTGCCAGCAGCACACCAGCGGGGCCTTACAATGAGCAGTTCTTC. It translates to CASSTPAGPYNEQFF.

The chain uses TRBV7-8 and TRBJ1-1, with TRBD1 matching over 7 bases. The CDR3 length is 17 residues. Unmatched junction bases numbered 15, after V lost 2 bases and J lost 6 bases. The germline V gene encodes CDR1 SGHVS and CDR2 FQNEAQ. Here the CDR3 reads CASSLYGGDRAVAEAFF. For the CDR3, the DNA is TGTGCCAGCAGCTTATACGGCGGTGACAGGGCGGTCGCTGAAGCTTTCTTT.

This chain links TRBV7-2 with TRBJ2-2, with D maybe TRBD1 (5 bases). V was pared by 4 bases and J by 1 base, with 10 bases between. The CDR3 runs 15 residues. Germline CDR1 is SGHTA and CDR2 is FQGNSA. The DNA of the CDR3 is TGTGCCAGCAGCTCGAGACAGAGGAACACCGGGGAGCTGTTTTTT. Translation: CASSSRQRNTGELFF.

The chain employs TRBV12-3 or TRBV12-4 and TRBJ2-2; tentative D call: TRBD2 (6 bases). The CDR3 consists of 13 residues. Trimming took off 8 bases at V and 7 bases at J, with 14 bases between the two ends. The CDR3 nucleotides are TGTGCCAGCTACGGGAGCGCGGGCGGGGAGCTGTTTTTT. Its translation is CASYGSAGGELFF.

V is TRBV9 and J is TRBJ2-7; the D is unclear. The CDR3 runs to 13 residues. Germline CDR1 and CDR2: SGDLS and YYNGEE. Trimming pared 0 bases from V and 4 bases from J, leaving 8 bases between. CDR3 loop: CASSVGVEYEQYF. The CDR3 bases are TGTGCCAGCAGCGTAGGGGTGGAGTACGAGCAGTACTTC.

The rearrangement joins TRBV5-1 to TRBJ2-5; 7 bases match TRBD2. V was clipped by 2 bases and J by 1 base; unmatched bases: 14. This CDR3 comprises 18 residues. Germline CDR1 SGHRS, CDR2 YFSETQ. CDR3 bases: TGCGCCAGCAGCTTCGGGGGGTCGGCAGGCTACTTCCAAGAGACCCAGTACTTC. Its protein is CASSFGGSAGYFQETQYF.

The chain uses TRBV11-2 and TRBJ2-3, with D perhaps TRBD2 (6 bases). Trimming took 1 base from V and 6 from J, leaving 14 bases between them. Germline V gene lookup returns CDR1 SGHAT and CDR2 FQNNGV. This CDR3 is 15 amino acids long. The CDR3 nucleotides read TGTGCCAGCAGCTTAGGGAGCGGGCATCGGGATACGCAGTATTTT. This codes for CASSLGSGHRDTQYF.

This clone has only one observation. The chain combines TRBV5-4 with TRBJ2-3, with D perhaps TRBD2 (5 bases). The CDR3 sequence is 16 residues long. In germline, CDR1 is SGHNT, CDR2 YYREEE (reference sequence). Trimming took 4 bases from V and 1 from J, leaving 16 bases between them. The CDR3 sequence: CASSELTGKGTDTQYF. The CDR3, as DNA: TGTGCCAGCAGCGAATTAACGGGGAAGGGCACAGATACGCAGTATTTT.

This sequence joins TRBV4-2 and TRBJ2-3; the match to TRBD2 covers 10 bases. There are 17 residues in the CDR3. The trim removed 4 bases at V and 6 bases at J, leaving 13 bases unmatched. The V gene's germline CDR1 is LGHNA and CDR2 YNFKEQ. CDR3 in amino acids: CASSRTSSGRAGDTQYF. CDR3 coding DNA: TGTGCCAGCAGCCGAACCAGCAGCGGGAGGGCCGGGGATACGCAGTATTTT.

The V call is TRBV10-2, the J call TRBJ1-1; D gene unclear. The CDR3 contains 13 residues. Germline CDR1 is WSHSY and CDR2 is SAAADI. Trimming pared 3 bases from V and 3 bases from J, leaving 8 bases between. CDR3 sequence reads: CASSDQSYTEAFF. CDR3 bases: TGCGCCAGCAGTGATCAGTCCTACACTGAAGCTTTCTTT.

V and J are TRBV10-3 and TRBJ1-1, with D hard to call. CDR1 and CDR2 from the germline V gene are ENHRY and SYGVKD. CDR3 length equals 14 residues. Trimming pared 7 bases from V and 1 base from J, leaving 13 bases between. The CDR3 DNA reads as TGTGCCATCATTTTCGGTCCCGGGAACACTGAAGCTTTCTTT. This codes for CAIIFGPGNTEAFF.

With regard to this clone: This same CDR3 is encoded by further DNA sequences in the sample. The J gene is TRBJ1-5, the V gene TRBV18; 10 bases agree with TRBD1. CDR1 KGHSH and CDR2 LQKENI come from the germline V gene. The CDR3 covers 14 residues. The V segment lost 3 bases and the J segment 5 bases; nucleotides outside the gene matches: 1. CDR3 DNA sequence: TGTGCCAGCTCACCGACAGGGGGCGATCAGCCCCAGCATTTT. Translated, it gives CASSPTGGDQPQHF. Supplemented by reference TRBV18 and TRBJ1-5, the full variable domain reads NAGVMQNPRHLVRRRGQEARLRCSPMKGHSHVYWYRQLPEEGLKFMVYLQKENIIDESGMPKERFSAEFPKEGPSILRIQQVVRGDSAAYFCASSPTGGDQPQHFGDGTRLSIL.

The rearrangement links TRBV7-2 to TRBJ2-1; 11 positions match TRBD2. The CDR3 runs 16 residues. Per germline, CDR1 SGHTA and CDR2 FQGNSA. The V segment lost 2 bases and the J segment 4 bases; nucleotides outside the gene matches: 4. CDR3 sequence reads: CASSLSGTSGYNEQFF. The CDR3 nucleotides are TGTGCCAGCAGCTTATCCGGGACTAGCGGTTACAATGAGCAGTTCTTC.